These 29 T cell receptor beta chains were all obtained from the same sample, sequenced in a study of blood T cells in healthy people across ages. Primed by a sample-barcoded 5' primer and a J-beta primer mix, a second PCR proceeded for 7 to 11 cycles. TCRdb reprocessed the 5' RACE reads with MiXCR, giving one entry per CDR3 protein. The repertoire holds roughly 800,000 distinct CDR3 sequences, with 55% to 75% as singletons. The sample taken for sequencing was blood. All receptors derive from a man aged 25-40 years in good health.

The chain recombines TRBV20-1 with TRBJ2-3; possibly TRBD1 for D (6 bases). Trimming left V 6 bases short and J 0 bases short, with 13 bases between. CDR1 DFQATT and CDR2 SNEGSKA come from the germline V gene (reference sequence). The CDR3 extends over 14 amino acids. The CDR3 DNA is TGCAGTGCCGAAGACAGGCGTAGCACAGATACGCAGTATTTT. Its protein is CSAEDRRSTDTQYF.

The CDR3 spells CASSLRLVGGYEQYF. The CDR3 nucleotides read TGTGCCAGCAGTTTACGACTAGTGGGGGGTTACGAGCAGTACTTC. The chain links TRBV12-3 or TRBV12-4 to TRBJ2-7; tentatively, D is TRBD2 (6 bases). V lost 2 bases, J lost 4 bases, and 15 bases lay in between. The CDR3 is 15 residues long.

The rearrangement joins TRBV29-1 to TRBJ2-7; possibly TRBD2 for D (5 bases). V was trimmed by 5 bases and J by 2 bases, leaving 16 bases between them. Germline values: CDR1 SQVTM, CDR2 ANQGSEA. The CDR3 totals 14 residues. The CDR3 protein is CSVTGSRSPYEQYF. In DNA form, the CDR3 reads TGCAGCGTTACGGGGTCCCGCTCCCCCTACGAGCAGTACTTC.

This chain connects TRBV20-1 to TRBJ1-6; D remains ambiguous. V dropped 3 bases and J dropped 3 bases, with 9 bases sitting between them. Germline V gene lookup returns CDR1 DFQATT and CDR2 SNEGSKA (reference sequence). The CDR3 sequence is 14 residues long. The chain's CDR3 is CSARFSIYNSPLHF. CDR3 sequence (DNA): TGCAGTGCTAGGTTCAGTATCTATAATTCACCCCTCCACTTT.

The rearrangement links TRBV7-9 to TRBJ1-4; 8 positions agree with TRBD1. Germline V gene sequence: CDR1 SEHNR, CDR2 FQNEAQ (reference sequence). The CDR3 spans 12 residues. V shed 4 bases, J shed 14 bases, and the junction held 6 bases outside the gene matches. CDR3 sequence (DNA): TGTGCCAGCAGCTCCCAGACAGGGGTGCTGTTTTTT. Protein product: CASSSQTGVLFF. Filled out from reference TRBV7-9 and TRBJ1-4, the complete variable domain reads DTGVSQNPRHKITKRGQNVTFRCDPISEHNRLYWYRQTLGQGPEFLTYFQNEAQLEKSRLLSDRFSAERPKGSFSTLEIQRTEQGDSAMYLCASSSQTGVLFFGSGTQLSVL.

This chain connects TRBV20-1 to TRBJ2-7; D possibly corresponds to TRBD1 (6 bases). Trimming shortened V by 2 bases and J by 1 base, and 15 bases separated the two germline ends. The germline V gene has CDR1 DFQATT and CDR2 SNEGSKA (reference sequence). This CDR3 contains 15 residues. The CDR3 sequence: CSARNQQGLSYEQYF. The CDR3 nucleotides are TGCAGTGCTAGAAATCAACAGGGCCTATCCTACGAGCAGTACTTC.

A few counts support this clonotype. The CDR3 sequence: CSAKGDGDEAFF. The CDR3 bases are TGCAGTGCCAAGGGTGATGGCGATGAAGCTTTCTTT. The chain joins TRBV20-1 to TRBJ1-1; D call uncertain. The CDR3 extends over 12 amino acids. The V gene's germline CDR1 is DFQATT and CDR2 SNEGSKA (reference sequence). The V and J ends lost 6 bases and 7 bases respectively, with 15 bases between them.

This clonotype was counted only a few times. The CDR3 protein is CSASGTLEQYF. CDR3 bases: TGCAGTGCTTCGGGAACGCTTGAGCAGTACTTC. The V call is TRBV20-1, the J call TRBJ2-5, with a possible D match to TRBD2 (5 bases). V was shortened by 5 bases and J by 11 bases, with 15 bases between the two germline ends. Germline-derived CDR1 and CDR2 are DFQATT and SNEGSKA (reference sequence). This CDR3 has 11 amino acids.

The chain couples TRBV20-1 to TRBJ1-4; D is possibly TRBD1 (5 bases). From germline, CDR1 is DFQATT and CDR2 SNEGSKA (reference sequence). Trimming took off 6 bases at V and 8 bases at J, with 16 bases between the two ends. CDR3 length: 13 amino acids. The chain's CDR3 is CSASGTANEKLFF. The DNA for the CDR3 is TGCAGTGCCTCAGGGACGGCGAACGAAAAACTGTTTTTT.

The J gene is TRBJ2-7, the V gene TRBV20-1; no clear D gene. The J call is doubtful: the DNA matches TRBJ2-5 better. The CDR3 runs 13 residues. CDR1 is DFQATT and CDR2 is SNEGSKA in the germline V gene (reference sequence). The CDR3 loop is CSARVGSIGTQYF. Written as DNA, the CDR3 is TGCAGTGCTAGGGTGGGTTCAATTGGGACCCAGTACTTC.

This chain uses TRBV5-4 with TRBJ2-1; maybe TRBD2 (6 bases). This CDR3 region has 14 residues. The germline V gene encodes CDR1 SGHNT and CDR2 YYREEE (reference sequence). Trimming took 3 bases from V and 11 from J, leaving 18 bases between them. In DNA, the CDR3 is TGTGCCAGCAGCTCGGGGGATCCAGCCCAACAGCAGTTCTTC. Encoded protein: CASSSGDPAQQQFF.

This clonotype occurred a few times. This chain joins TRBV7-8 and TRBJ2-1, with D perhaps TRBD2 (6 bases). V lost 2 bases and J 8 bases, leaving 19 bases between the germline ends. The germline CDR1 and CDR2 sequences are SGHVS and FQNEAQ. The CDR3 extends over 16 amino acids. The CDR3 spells CASSLRLGALGDEQFF. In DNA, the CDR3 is TGTGCCAGCAGCTTAAGACTAGGTGCCTTGGGAGATGAGCAGTTCTTC.

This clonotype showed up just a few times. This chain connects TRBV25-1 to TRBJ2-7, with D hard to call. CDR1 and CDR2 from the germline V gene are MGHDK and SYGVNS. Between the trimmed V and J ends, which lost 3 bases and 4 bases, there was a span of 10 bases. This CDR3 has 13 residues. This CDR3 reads CASSDPDGYEQYF. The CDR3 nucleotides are TGTGCCAGCAGTGACCCCGACGGGTACGAGCAGTACTTC.

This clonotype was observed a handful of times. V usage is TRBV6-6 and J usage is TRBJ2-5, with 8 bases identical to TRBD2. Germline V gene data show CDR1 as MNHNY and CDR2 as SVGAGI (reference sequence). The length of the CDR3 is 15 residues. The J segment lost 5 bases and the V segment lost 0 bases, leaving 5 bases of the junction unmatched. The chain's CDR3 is CASSYSGLAGETQYF. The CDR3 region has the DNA TGTGCCAGCAGTTACTCTGGGCTAGCGGGCGAGACCCAGTACTTC.

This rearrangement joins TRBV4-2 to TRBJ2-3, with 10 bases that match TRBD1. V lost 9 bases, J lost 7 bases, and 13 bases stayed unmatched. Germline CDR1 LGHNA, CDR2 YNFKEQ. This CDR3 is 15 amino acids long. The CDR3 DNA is TGTGCCAGTCGACCCGGGACAGGGGATCTAAATACGCAGTATTTT. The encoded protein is CASRPGTGDLNTQYF.

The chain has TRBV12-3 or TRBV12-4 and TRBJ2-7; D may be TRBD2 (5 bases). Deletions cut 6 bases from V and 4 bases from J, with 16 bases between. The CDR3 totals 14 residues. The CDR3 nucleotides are TGTGCCAGCAGAAAACCGGGATCCTCATACGAGCAGTACTTC. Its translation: CASRKPGSSYEQYF.

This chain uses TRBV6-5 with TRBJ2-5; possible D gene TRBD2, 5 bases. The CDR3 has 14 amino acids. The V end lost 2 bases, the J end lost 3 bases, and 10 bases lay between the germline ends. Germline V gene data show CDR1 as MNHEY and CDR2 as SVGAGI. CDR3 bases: TGTGCCAGCAGTTACGGCGAGCGGAAAGAGACCCAGTACTTC. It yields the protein CASSYGERKETQYF.

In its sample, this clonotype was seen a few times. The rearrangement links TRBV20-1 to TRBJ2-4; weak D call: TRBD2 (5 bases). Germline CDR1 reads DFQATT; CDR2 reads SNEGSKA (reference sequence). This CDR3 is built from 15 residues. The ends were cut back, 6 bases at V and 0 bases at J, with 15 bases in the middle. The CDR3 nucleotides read TGCAGTGCCGGTGACTACGGACTAGCCAAAAACATTCAGTACTTC. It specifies CSAGDYGLAKNIQYF.

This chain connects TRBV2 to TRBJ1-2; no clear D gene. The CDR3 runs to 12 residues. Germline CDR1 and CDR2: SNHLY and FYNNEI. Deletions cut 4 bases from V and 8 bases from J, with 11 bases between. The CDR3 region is CASSVRRGGYTF. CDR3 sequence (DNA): TGTGCCAGCAGTGTAAGACGAGGAGGCTACACCTTC.

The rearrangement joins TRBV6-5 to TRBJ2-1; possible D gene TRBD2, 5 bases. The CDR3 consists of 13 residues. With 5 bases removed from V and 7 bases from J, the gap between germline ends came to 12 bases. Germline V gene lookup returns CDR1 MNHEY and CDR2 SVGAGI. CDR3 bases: TGTGCCAGCAGTCCCCATTGGGAGAATGAGCAGTTCTTC. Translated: CASSPHWENEQFF.

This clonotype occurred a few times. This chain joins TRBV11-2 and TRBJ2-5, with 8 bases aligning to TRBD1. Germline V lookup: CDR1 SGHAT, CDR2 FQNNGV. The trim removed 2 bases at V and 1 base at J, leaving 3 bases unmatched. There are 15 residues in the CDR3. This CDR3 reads CASSLSGGFQETQYF. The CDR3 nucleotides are TGTGCCAGCAGCTTATCAGGGGGCTTCCAAGAGACCCAGTACTTC.

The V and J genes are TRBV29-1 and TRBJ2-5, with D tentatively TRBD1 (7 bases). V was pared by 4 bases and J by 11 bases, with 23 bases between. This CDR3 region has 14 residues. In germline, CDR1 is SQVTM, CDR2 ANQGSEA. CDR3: CSVVRGDLYNEQYF. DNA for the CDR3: TGCAGCGTTGTCAGGGGGGACCTATACAATGAGCAGTACTTC.

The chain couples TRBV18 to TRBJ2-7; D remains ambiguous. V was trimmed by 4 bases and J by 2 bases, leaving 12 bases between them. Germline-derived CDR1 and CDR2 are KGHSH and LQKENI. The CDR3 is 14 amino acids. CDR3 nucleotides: TGTGCCAGCTCACGCACTGAATTAACCTACGAGCAGTACTTC. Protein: CASSRTELTYEQYF. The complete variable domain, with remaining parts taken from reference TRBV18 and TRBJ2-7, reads NAGVMQNPRHLVRRRGQEARLRCSPMKGHSHVYWYRQLPEEGLKFMVYLQKENIIDESGMPKERFSAEFPKEGPSILRIQQVVRGDSAAYFCASSRTELTYEQYFGPGTRLTVT.

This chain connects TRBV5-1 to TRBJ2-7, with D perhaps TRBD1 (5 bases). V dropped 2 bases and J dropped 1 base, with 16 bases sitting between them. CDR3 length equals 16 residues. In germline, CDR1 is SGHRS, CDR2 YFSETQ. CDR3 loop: CASSLTGAGSSYEQYF. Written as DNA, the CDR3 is TGCGCCAGCAGCTTAACTGGGGCAGGGTCGTCCTACGAGCAGTACTTC.

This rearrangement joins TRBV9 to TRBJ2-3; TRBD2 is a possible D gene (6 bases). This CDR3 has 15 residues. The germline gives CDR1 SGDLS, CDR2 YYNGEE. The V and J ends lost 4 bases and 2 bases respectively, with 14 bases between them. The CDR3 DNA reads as TGTGCCAGCAGCCGGGGACTTACCGCCACAGATACGCAGTATTTT. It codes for CASSRGLTATDTQYF.

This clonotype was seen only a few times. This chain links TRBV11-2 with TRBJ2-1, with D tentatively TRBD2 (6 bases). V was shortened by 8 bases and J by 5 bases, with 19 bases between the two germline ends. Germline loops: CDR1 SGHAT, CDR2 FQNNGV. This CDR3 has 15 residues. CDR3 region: CASSSGAGTHNEQFF. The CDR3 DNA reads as TGTGCCAGCTCCTCCGGGGCAGGGACTCACAATGAGCAGTTCTTC.

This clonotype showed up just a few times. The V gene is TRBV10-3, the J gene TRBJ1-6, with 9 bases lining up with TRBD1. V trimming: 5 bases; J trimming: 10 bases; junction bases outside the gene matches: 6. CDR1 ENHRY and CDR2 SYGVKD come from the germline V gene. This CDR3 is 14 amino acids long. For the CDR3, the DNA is TGTGCCATCAGTTCAAGGACAGGGGCCTCACCCCTCCACTTT. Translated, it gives CAISSRTGASPLHF.

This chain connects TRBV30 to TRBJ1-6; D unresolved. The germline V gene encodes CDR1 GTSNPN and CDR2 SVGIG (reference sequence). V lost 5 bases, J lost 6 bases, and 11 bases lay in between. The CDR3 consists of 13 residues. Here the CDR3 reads CAWAGSGNSPLHF. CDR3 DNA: TGTGCCTGGGCGGGGAGCGGTAATTCACCCCTCCACTTT.

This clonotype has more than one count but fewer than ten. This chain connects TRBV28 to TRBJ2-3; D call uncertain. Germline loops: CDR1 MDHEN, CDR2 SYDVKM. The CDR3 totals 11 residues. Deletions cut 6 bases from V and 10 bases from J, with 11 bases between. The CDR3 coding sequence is TGTGCCAGCAGCGACCCTGGGCCGCAGTATTTT. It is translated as CASSDPGPQYF.